Presented here are 3 T cell receptor beta chains from one specimen sequenced in a study of T cell changes during pregnancy in multiple sclerosis (dated by TCRdb to between 2018 and 2021). The receptor library was made with the immunoSEQ multiplex PCR assay. TCRdb carries this immuneACCESS record with in-frame sequences only. Its versions omit some clonotypes, under half of them owing to an unresolved V gene in the studies checked, with the rest unexplained. The sample data list about 40,000 clones, and under 95% of these were observed just once. 10% to 15% of the sample goes to the ten largest clones. Sequenced here: CD8+ T cells from peripheral blood mononuclear cells, sampled in the first trimester of pregnancy. All receptors come from a female donor with multiple sclerosis, enrolled in a pregnancy study.

The chain couples TRBV6-5 to TRBJ1-2; 7 bases agree with TRBD1. V shed 4 bases and J 2 bases; nucleotides not matched to a gene: 7. In germline, CDR1 is MNHEY, CDR2 SVGAGI. The CDR3 covers 15 residues. The DNA of the CDR3 is TGTGCCAGCAGTTCAACGGGACAGTTGAACTATGGCTACACCTTC. Its translation: CASSSTGQLNYGYTF.

This chain uses TRBV6-4 with TRBJ1-1, with TRBD1 identical over 7 bases. With 0 bases clipped from V and 11 bases from J, the junction kept 6 bases outside the gene matches. Germline lookup yields CDR1 MRHNA and CDR2 SNTAGT. CDR3 length: 13 amino acids. The CDR3 spells CASSDSTGTGAFF. The CDR3 nucleotides read TGTGCCAGCAGTGACTCGACAGGGACCGGGGCTTTCTTT.

The chain joins TRBV27 to TRBJ1-1, with 7 bases matching TRBD1. Germline CDR1 and CDR2: MNHEY and SMNVEV (reference sequence). V lost 2 bases to trimming and J lost 12 bases; unmatched junction nucleotides: 9. CDR3 size: 13 residues. The CDR3, as DNA: TGTGCCAGCAGTTTAGGGTCGAGGACAGGACCTTTCTTT. It is translated as CASSLGSRTGPFF.